Listed below are T cell receptor beta chains from one sample, sequenced in a study of T-cell memory formation after mild COVID-19. TCRdb called the 5' RACE reads again in MiXCR, with one record for every CDR3 protein. The sample consists of roughly 190,000 distinct CDR3 sequences, about 17% of them appearing once. The source material was PBMCs or a T cell subset sorted from them (not recorded which). Receptors originate from an adult woman who had mild COVID-19 (a few samples of this study predate the infection). Cell type and time point are not known. Both conserved end residues are trimmed from each CDR3. Fields, in order: clone size, V gene, CDR3 length, J gene, CDR3 protein. Expanded clones get a size class; other rows say once, few or many, or leave the size out.

abundance: few; v_gene: TRBV24-1; len: 12; j_gene: TRBJ1-1; CDR3aa: ATRAGGAGTEAF
abundance: NA; v_gene: TRBV6-6; len: 13; j_gene: TRBJ2-3; CDR3aa: ASSPWDRGADTQY
abundance: few; v_gene: TRBV10-3; len: 14; j_gene: TRBJ2-2; CDR3aa: ATQKSSGGRIGELF
abundance: NA; v_gene: TRBV30; len: 10; j_gene: TRBJ1-2; CDR3aa: ACSMGNYGYT
abundance: NA; v_gene: TRBV6-6; len: 13; j_gene: TRBJ1-1; CDR3aa: ASSYSMGTGYSAF
abundance: NA; v_gene: TRBV18; len: 15; j_gene: TRBJ2-2; CDR3aa: ASSPPIGTGTTGELF
abundance: many; v_gene: TRBV12-3/TRBV12-4; len: 12; j_gene: TRBJ2-7; CDR3aa: ASSRTSGAYEQY
abundance: NA; v_gene: TRBV20-1; len: 17; j_gene: TRBJ2-3; CDR3aa: SARDPGLAGGRNTDTQY
abundance: few; v_gene: TRBV12-3/TRBV12-4; len: 10; j_gene: TRBJ2-1; CDR3aa: ASSSAGSEQF
abundance: many; v_gene: TRBV4-1; len: 13; j_gene: TRBJ2-7; CDR3aa: ASSQEGQGSYEQY
abundance: NA; v_gene: TRBV5-1; len: 15; j_gene: TRBJ2-2; CDR3aa: ASSSLAGVTGTGELF
abundance: NA; v_gene: TRBV27; len: 14; j_gene: TRBJ1-5; CDR3aa: ASSRSQGPRYQPQH
abundance: NA; v_gene: TRBV7-2; len: 10; j_gene: TRBJ2-7; CDR3aa: ASSLEWGEQY
abundance: many; v_gene: TRBV7-9; len: 12; j_gene: TRBJ1-6; CDR3aa: ASSVSGNNSPLH
abundance: NA; v_gene: TRBV7-9; len: 12; j_gene: TRBJ1-1; CDR3aa: ASSLAPAEKRAF
abundance: NA; v_gene: TRBV10-3; len: 14; j_gene: TRBJ1-2; CDR3aa: AISERSTGANYGYT
abundance: few; v_gene: TRBV3-1; len: 13; j_gene: TRBJ1-3; CDR3aa: ASSQATVSGNTIY
abundance: many; v_gene: TRBV12-3/TRBV12-4; len: 13; j_gene: TRBJ1-5; CDR3aa: ASSLSGVSRQPQH
abundance: few; v_gene: TRBV20-1; len: 10; j_gene: TRBJ1-1; CDR3aa: SAREVNTEAF
abundance: NA; v_gene: TRBV20-1; len: 14; j_gene: TRBJ2-1; CDR3aa: SARGGTSGAHNEQF
abundance: few; v_gene: TRBV4-1; len: 13; j_gene: TRBJ1-2; CDR3aa: ASSLDVAGGYGYT
abundance: NA; v_gene: TRBV5-1; len: 13; j_gene: TRBJ2-7; CDR3aa: ASSLAPGTSYEQY
abundance: NA; v_gene: TRBV18; len: 13; j_gene: TRBJ1-2; CDR3aa: ASSQQGQSNYGYT
abundance: few; v_gene: TRBV2; len: 13; j_gene: TRBJ2-1; CDR3aa: ASSRLAALHNEQF
abundance: few; v_gene: TRBV5-1; len: 14; j_gene: TRBJ2-1; CDR3aa: ASSSTSGRGNNEQF
abundance: NA; v_gene: TRBV15; len: 13; j_gene: TRBJ1-4; CDR3aa: ATSRDFGRGEKLF
abundance: NA; v_gene: TRBV4-3; len: 14; j_gene: TRBJ2-7; CDR3aa: ASSQFPPDRVREQY
abundance: NA; v_gene: TRBV24-1; len: 12; j_gene: TRBJ1-1; CDR3aa: ATSDRTGRTEAF
abundance: NA; v_gene: TRBV27; len: 10; j_gene: TRBJ2-5; CDR3aa: ASKGRQETQY
abundance: few; v_gene: TRBV20-1; len: 13; j_gene: TRBJ2-4; CDR3aa: SARVTGEIKNIQY
abundance: NA; v_gene: TRBV30; len: 12; j_gene: TRBJ2-7; CDR3aa: AWGSGPVSYEQY
abundance: NA; v_gene: TRBV20-1; len: 11; j_gene: TRBJ1-2; CDR3aa: SATTQAGYGYT
abundance: NA; v_gene: TRBV20-1; len: 12; j_gene: TRBJ1-5; CDR3aa: SARAAGPGIPQH
abundance: NA; v_gene: TRBV27; len: 13; j_gene: TRBJ2-7; CDR3aa: ASSYQGQGGYEQY
abundance: NA; v_gene: TRBV9; len: 14; j_gene: TRBJ2-3; CDR3aa: ASSVGVAGGTDTQY
abundance: NA; v_gene: TRBV18; len: 11; j_gene: TRBJ2-7; CDR3aa: ASSPPVGGEQY
abundance: many; v_gene: TRBV24-1; len: 14; j_gene: TRBJ2-2; CDR3aa: ATSALGTGNTGELF
abundance: NA; v_gene: TRBV5-1; len: 11; j_gene: TRBJ1-1; CDR3aa: ASSKQGNTEAF
abundance: NA; v_gene: TRBV7-2; len: 12; j_gene: TRBJ1-2; CDR3aa: ASLEGTANYGYT
abundance: many; v_gene: TRBV7-6; len: 13; j_gene: TRBJ2-3; CDR3aa: ASSRSTGFTDTQY
abundance: NA; v_gene: TRBV12-3/TRBV12-4; len: 14; j_gene: TRBJ1-1; CDR3aa: ASRLGTGAKNTEAF